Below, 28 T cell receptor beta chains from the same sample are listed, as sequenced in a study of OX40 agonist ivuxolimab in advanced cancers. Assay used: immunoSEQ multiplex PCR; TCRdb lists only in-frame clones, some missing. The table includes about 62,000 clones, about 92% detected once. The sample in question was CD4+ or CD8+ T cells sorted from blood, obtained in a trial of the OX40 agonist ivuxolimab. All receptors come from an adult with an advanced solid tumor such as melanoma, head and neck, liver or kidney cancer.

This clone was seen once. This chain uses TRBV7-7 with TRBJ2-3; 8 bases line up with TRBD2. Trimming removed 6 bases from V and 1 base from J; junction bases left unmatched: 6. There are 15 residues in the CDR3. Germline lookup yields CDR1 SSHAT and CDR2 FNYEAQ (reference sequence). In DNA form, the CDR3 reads TGTGCCAGCAGTACGGGGGGGCTACGCACAGATACGCAGTATTTT. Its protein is CASSTGGLRTDTQYF.

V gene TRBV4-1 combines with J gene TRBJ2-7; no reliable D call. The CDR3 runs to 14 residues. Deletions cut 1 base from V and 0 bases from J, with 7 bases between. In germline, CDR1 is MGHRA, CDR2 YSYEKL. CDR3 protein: CASSQADNSYEQYF. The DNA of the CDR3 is TGCGCCAGCAGCCAAGCAGATAACTCCTACGAGCAGTACTTC.

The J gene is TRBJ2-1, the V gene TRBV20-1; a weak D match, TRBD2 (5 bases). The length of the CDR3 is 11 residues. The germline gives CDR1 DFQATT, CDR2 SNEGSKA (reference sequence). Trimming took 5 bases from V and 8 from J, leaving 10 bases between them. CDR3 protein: CSAPLVYEQFF. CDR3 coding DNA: TGCAGTGCTCCACTAGTCTATGAGCAGTTCTTC.

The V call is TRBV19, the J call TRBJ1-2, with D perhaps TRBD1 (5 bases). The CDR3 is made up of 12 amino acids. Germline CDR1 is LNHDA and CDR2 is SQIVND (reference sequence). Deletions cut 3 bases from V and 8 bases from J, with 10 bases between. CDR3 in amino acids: CASSIPTDGYTF. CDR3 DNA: TGTGCCAGTAGTATCCCGACAGACGGCTACACCTTC.

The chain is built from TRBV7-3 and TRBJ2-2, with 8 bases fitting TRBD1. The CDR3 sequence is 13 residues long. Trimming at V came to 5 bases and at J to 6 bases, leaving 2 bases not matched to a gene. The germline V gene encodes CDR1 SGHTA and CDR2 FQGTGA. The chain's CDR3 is CASSQGAPGELFF. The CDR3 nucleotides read TGTGCCAGCAGCCAGGGGGCGCCCGGGGAGCTGTTTTTT.

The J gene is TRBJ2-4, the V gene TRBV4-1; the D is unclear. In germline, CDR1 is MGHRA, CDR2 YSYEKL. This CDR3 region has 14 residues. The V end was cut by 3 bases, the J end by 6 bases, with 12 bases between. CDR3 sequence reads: CASSQNGLLNIQYF. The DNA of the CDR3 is TGCGCCAGCAGCCAGAACGGTCTCCTAAACATTCAGTACTTC.

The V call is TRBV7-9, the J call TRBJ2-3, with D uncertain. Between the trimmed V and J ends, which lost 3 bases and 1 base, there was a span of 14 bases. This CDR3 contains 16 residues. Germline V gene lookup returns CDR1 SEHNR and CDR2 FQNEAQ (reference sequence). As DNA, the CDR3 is TGTGCCAGCAGCTTTCAGGTGATGATCGGCACAGATACGCAGTATTTT. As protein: CASSFQVMIGTDTQYF.

The CDR3 coding sequence is TGTGCCAGTAGGGACAGGGCGGTTGTGGAAAAACTGTTTTTT. It yields the protein CASRDRAVVEKLFF. The chain is built from TRBV19 and TRBJ1-4; the match to TRBD1 covers 8 bases. J gave up 8 bases and V 6 bases, and 8 bases lay outside the gene matches. Germline V gene data show CDR1 as LNHDA and CDR2 as SQIVND (reference sequence). This CDR3 contains 14 residues. The entire variable domain, with the rest obtained from reference TRBV19 and TRBJ1-4, is as follows: DGGITQSPKYLFRKEGQNVTLSCEQNLNHDAMYWYRQDPGQGLRLIYYSQIVNDFQKGDIAEGYSVSREKKESFPLTVTSAQKNPTAFYLCASRDRAVVEKLFFGSGTQLSVL.

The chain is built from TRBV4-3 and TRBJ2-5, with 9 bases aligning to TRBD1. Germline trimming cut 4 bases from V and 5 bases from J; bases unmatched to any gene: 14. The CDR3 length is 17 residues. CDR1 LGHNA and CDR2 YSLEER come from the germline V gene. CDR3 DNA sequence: TGCGCCAGCAGCCCGGACAGGGGCCGGGGGCAGGGGGAGACCCAGTACTTC. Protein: CASSPDRGRGQGETQYF.

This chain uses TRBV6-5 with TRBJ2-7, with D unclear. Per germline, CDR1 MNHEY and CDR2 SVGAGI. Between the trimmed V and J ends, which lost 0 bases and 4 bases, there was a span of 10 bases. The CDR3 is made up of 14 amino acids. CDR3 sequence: CASSYSTQYYEQYF. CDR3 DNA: TGTGCCAGCAGTTACTCGACTCAGTATTACGAGCAGTACTTC.

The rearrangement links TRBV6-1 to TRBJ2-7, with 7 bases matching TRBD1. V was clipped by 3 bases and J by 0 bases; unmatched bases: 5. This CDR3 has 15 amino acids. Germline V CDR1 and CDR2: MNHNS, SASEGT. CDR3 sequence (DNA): TGTGCCAGCAGTGAGTTGGGGACAGCCTCCTACGAGCAGTACTTC. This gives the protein CASSELGTASYEQYF.

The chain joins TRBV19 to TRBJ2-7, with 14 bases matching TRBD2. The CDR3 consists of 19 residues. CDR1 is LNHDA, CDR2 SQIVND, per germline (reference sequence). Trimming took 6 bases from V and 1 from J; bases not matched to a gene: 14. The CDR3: CASSHLPGLAGAKSYEQYF. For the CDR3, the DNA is TGTGCCAGTAGCCATCTCCCGGGACTAGCGGGAGCAAAATCCTACGAGCAGTACTTC.

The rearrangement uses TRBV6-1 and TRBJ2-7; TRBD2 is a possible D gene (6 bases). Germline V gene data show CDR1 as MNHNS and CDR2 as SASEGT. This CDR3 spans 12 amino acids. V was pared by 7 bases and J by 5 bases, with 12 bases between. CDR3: CASTSTRHEQYF. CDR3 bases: TGTGCCAGCACCTCGACTAGGCACGAGCAGTACTTC.

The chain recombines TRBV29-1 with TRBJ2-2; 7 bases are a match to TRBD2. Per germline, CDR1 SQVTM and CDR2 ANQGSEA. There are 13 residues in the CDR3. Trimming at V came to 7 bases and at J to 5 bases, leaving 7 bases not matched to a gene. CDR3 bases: TGCAGCGGAGGACTAGATCTTACCGGGGAGCTGTTTTTT. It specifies CSGGLDLTGELFF.

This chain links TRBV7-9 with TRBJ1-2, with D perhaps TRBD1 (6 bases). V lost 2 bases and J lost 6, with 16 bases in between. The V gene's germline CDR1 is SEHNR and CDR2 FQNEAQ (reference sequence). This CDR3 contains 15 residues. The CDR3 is CASSLQPGDWDGYTF. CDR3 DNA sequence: TGTGCCAGCAGCTTACAGCCAGGGGATTGGGATGGCTACACCTTC.

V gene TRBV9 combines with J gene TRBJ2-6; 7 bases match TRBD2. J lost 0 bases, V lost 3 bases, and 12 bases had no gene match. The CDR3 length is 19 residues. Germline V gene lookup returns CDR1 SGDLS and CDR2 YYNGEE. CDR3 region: CASSGSGVHPSSGANVLTF. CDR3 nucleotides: TGTGCCAGCAGCGGGAGCGGGGTGCACCCAAGCTCTGGGGCCAACGTCCTGACTTTC.

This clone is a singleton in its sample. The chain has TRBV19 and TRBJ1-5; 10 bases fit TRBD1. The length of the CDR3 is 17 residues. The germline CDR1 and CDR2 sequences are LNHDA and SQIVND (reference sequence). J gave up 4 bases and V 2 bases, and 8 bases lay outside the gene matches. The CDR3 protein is CASSISPGQGKNQPQHF. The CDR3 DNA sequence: TGTGCCAGTAGTATATCCCCGGGACAGGGGAAAAATCAGCCCCAGCATTTT.

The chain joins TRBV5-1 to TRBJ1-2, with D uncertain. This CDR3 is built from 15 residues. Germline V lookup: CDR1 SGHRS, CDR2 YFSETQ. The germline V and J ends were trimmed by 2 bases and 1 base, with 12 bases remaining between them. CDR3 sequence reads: CASSFNSDLNYGYTF. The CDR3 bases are TGCGCCAGCAGCTTCAACTCAGACCTTAACTATGGCTACACCTTC.

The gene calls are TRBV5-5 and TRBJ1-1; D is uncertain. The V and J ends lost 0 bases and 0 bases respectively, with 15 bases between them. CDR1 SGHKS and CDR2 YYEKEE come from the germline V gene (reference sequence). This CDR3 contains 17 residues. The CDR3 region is CASSLDPGDIMNTEAFF. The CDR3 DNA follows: TGTGCCAGCAGCTTGGATCCAGGAGATATCATGAACACTGAAGCTTTCTTT.

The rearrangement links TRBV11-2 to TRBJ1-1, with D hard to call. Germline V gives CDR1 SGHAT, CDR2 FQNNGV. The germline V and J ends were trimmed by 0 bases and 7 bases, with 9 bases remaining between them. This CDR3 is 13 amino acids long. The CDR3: CASSLEAGSEAFF. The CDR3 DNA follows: TGTGCCAGCAGCTTAGAGGCGGGGAGTGAAGCTTTCTTT.

The CDR3 spells CASSARAQGDEQFF. CDR3 nucleotides: TGTGCCAGCAGTGCCCGGGCCCAGGGCGATGAGCAGTTCTTC. The chain couples TRBV6-5 to TRBJ2-1; weak D call: TRBD1 (5 bases). The ends were cut back, 5 bases at V and 8 bases at J, with 16 bases in the middle. This CDR3 spans 14 amino acids. The germline CDR1 and CDR2 sequences are MNHEY and SVGAGI.

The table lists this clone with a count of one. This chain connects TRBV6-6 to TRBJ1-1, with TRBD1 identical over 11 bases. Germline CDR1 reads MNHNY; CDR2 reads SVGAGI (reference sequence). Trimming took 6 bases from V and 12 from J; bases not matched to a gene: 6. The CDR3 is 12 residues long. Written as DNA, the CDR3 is TGTGCCAGCAGCCTCGGACAGGGGGCAACTTTCTTT. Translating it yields CASSLGQGATFF.

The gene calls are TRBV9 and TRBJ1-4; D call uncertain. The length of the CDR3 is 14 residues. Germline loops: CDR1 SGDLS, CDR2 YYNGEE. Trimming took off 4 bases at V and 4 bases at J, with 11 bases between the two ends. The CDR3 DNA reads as TGTGCCAGCAGCCTCGGAGGGCTTAATGAAAAACTGTTTTTT. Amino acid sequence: CASSLGGLNEKLFF. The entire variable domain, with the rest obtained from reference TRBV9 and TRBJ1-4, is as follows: DSGVTQTPKHLITATGQRVTLRCSPRSGDLSVYWYQQSLDQGLQFLIQYYNGEERAKGNILERFSAQQFPDLHSELNLSSLELGDSALYFCASSLGGLNEKLFFGSGTQLSVL.

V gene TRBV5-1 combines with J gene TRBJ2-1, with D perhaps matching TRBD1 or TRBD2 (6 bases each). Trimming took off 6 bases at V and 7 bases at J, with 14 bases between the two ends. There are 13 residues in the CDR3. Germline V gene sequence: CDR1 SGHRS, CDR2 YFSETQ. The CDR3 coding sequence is TGCGCCAGCACCCTTGGGGGGCAAAATGAGCAGTTCTTC. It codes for CASTLGGQNEQFF.

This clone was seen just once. CDR3 residues: CASSVSSGGAYEQYF. As DNA, the CDR3 is TGTGCCAGCAGCGTAAGTTCGGGGGGAGCCTACGAGCAGTACTTC. The chain combines TRBV9 with TRBJ2-7, with 7 positions matching TRBD2. The trim removed 1 base at V and 2 bases at J, leaving 6 bases unmatched. Germline loops: CDR1 SGDLS, CDR2 YYNGEE. The CDR3 is made up of 15 amino acids. Supplemented by reference TRBV9 and TRBJ2-7, the full variable domain reads DSGVTQTPKHLITATGQRVTLRCSPRSGDLSVYWYQQSLDQGLQFLIQYYNGEERAKGNILERFSAQQFPDLHSELNLSSLELGDSALYFCASSVSSGGAYEQYFGPGTRLTVT.

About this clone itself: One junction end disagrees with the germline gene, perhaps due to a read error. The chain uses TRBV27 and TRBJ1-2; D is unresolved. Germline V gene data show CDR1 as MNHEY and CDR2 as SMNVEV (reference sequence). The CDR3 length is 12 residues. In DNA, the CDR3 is TGTGCCACCGGTAGATCAGGCTATGGCCACACCTTC. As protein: CATGRSGYGHTF.

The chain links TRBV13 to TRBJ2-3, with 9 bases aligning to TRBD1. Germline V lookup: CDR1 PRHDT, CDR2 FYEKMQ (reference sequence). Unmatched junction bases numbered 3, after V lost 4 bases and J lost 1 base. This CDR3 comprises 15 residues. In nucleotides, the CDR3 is TGTGCCAGCAGCTCCCGGACAGGGGGCACAGATACGCAGTATTTT. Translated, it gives CASSSRTGGTDTQYF. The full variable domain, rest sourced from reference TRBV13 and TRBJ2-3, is AAGVIQSPRHLIKEKRETATLKCYPIPRHDTVYWYQQGPGQDPQFLISFYEKMQSDKGSIPDRFSAQQFSDYHSELNMSSLELGDSALYFCASSSRTGGTDTQYFGPGTRLTVL.

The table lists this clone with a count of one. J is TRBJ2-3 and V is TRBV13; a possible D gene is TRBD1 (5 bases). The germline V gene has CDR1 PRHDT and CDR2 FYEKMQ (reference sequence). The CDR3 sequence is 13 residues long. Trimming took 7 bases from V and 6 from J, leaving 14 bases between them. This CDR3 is CASMQGRADTQYF. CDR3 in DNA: TGTGCCAGCATGCAGGGAAGGGCGGATACGCAGTATTTT.